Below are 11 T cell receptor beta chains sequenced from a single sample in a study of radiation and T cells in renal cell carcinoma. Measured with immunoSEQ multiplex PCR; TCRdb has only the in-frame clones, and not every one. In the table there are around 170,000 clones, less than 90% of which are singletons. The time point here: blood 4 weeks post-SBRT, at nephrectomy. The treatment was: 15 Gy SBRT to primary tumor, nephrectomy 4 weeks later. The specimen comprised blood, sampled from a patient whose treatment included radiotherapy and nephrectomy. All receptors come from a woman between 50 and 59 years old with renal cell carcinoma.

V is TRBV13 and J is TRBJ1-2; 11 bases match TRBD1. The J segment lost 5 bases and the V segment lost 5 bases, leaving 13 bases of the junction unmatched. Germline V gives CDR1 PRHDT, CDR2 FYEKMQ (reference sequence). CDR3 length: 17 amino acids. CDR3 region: CASSTTAGTGGGYGYTF. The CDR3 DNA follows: TGTGCCAGCAGCACCACCGCCGGGACAGGGGGAGGGTATGGCTACACCTTC.

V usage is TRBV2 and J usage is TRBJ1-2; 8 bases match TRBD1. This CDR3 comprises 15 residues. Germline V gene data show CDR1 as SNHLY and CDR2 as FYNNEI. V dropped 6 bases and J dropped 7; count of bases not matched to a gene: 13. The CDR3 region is CASRTQGALRGGYTF. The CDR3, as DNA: TGTGCCAGCAGGACGCAGGGGGCGCTTAGAGGTGGCTACACCTTC.

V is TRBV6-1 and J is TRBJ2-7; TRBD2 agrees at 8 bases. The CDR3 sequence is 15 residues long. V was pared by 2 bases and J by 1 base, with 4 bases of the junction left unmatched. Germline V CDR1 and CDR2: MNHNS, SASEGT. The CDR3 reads CASSERSGGSYEQYF. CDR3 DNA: TGTGCCAGCAGTGAACGAAGCGGGGGATCCTACGAGCAGTACTTC.

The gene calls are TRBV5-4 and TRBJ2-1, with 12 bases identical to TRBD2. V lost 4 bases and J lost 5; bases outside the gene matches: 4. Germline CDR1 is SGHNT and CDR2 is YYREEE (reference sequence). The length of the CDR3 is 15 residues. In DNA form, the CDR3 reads TGTGCCAGCAGCACGGGACTAGCGGGCAACAATGAGCAGTTCTTC. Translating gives CASSTGLAGNNEQFF.

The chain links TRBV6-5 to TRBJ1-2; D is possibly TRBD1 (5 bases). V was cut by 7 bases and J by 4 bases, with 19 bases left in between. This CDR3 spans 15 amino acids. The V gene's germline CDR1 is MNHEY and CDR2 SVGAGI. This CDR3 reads CASKDTGTALYGYTF. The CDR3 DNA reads TGTGCCAGCAAAGATACCGGGACGGCCCTCTATGGCTACACCTTC.

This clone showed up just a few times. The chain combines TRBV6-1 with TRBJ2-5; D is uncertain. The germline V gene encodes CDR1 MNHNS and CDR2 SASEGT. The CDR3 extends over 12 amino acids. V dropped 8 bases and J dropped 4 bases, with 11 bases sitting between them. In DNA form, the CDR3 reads TGTGCCAGCGCCAGGCGGCCAGAGACCCAGTACTTC. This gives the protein CASARRPETQYF.

CDR3 in amino acids: CASSLGDRAFNQPQHF. The CDR3 DNA is TGCGCCAGCAGCTTGGGAGACAGGGCCTTCAATCAGCCCCAGCATTTT. The chain recombines TRBV5-1 with TRBJ1-5, with TRBD1 matching over 7 bases. Trimming at V came to 0 bases and at J to 3 bases, leaving 6 bases not matched to a gene. CDR1 SGHRS and CDR2 YFSETQ come from the germline V gene. This CDR3 spans 16 amino acids.

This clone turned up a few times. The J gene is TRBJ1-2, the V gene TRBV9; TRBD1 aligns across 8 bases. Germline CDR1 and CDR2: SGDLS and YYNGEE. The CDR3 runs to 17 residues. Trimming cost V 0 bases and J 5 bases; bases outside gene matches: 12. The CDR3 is CASSVVSQGAFPYGYTF. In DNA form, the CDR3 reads TGTGCCAGCAGCGTAGTAAGTCAGGGGGCCTTCCCTTATGGCTACACCTTC.

The CDR3 DNA follows: TGTGCCAGCAGGCCAAGGGCCTCATCCTACGAGCAGTACTTC. This gives the protein CASRPRASSYEQYF. This chain uses TRBV11-1 with TRBJ2-7; unclear D gene. Trimming took off 6 bases at V and 1 base at J, with 13 bases between the two ends. This CDR3 region has 14 residues. Germline CDR1 and CDR2: SGHAT and FQDESV (reference sequence).

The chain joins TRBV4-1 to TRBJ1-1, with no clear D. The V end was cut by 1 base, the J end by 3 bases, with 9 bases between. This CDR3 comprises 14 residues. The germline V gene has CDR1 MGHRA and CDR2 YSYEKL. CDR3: CASSQVAEYTEAFF. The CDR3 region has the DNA TGCGCCAGCAGCCAAGTGGCAGAATACACTGAAGCTTTCTTT.

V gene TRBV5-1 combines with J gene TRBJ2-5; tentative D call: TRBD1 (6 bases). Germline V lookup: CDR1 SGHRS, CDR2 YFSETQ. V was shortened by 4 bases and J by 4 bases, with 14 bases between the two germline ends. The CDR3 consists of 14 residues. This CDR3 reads CASSVGARIETQYF. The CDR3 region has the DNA TGCGCCAGCAGCGTGGGGGCGCGGATAGAGACCCAGTACTTC.